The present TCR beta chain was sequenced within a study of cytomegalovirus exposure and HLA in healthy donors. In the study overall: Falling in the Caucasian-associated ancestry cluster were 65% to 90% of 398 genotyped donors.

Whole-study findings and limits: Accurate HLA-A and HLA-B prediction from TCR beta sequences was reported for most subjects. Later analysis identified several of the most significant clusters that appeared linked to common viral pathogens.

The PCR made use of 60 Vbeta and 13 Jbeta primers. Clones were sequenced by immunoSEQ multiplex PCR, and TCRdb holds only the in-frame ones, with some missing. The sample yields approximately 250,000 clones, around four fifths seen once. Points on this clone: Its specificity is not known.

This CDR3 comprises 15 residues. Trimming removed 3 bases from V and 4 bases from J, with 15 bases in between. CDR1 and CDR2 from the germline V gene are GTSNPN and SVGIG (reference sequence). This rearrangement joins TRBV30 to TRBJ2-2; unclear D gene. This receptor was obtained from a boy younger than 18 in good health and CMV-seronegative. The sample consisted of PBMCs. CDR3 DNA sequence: TGTGCCTGGAGAGTTGGCTCACACCTCACCGGGGAGCTGTTTTTT. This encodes CAWRVGSHLTGELFF.